The rows below give T cell receptor beta chains drawn from one sample of a study of blood T cells in healthy people across ages. TCRdb fed the 5' RACE reads into MiXCR, producing one record per CDR3 protein. Among about 1 million distinct CDR3 sequences listed, 45% were seen once. The sample taken for sequencing was blood. The origin of the receptors is a woman aged 60-75 years in good health. The CDR3 runs from the conserved cysteine through the conserved F or W. A D gene is named only where the DNA matches it firmly. Some rows mark clone size as missing; the rest say once, few, many or name a class of expanded clone.

clone size	V gene	J gene	D gene	CDR3 DNA	CDR3 protein
.	TRBV2	TRBJ2-3	.	TGTGCCAGCAGCCGGGCCGAGACTAGCACAGATACGCAGTATTTT	CASSRAETSTDTQYF
few	TRBV12-3/TRBV12-4	TRBJ2-3	.	TGTGCCAGCAGTACGAAGGGGAGCACAGATACGCAGTATTTT	CASSTKGSTDTQYF
few	TRBV29-1	TRBJ1-2	TRBD1	TGCAGCGTTGAAAACAGGGGGGACTATGGCTACACCTTC	CSVENRGDYGYTF
once	TRBV24-1	TRBJ2-2	.	TGTGCCACCACACCTCCCGAGTACACCAGGGAGCTGTTTTTT	CATTPPEYTRELFF
.	TRBV10-3	TRBJ1-1	TRBD1	TGTGCCATCAGTGGACAGGGAAACACTGAAGCTTTCTTT	CAISGQGNTEAFF
.	TRBV30	TRBJ2-1	TRBD2	TGTGCCTGGAGCTACGAGGGACTAGCGGTCCTCAATGAGCAGTTCTTC	CAWSYEGLAVLNEQFF
.	TRBV30	TRBJ1-5	.	TGTGCCTGGACAGAGCCAAATAGCAATCAGCCCCAGCATTTT	CAWTEPNSNQPQHF
few	TRBV9	TRBJ2-2	.	TGTGCCAGCAGCGCCGGGACAACGAACACCGGGGAGCTGTTTTTT	CASSAGTTNTGELFF
many	TRBV28	TRBJ2-1	TRBD2	TGTGCCAGCATTCGATGGGGACTAGCGGGACAGGAGCAGTTCTTC	CASIRWGLAGQEQFF
few	TRBV5-1	TRBJ2-3	.	TGCGCCAGCAGCATCACGACAGATACGCAGTATTTT	CASSITTDTQYF